The source of this T cell receptor beta chain is a study of a mutant IDH1 vaccine in newly diagnosed glioma. Overall study context: Treated patients, averaging roughly 40 years, were roughly 60% male and approximately 38% female.

The CDR3 loop spans 17 amino acids. V trimming: 5 bases; J trimming: 0 bases; junction bases outside the gene matches: 13. The germline V gene has CDR1 GTSNPN and CDR2 SVGIG (reference sequence). Turning to this clone: The antigen remains undetermined.

Time point here: baseline, week 1 (first vaccination visit). Described treatment: pre-vaccination baseline after standard-of-care therapy. Clones were sequenced by immunoSEQ multiplex PCR, and TCRdb holds only the in-frame ones, with some missing. The repertoire consists of under 75,000 clones, with around 92% occurring once and the leading ten covering around 2.5%. The study, taken as a whole, reports: Detectable vaccine-induced immune responses arose in around 93% of patients. Pseudoprogression appeared independent of alterations in top peripheral clonotypes.

This receptor was obtained from a man in his forties or fifties with glioma. Sequencing used PBMCs, obtained from a glioma patient treated with radiotherapy, temozolomide or both. The chain combines TRBV30 with TRBJ1-5, with 7 nucleotides matching TRBD1. CDR3 residues: CAWAVPSTGNSNQPQHF. DNA of the CDR3: TGTGCCTGGGCGGTCCCCTCGACAGGGAATAGCAATCAGCCCCAGCATTTT.